These 8 T cell receptor beta chains were sequenced from one sample in a study of beta chain features in type 1 diabetes. General observations from the study: Shorter TCRB CDR3s, moderately but significantly so, were found in Type 1 diabetes patients in all four CD4+ subsets.

No antigen has been assigned to these receptors. Expressed TCRB transcripts were sequenced because the entire RNA isolate underwent reverse transcription. The data were produced by immunoSEQ multiplex PCR, yet TCRdb's version contains in-frame clones alone and is incomplete. The repertoire holds 350,000 to 450,000 clones, with about 12% as singletons. Sequenced: naive CD4+ T cells from blood. These receptors were taken from a young woman with type 1 diabetes.

This clone was seen only a few times. This rearrangement joins TRBV6-5 to TRBJ1-3; D uncertain. From germline, CDR1 is MNHEY and CDR2 SVGAGI. Trimming cost V 5 bases and J 0 bases, with 5 bases left between them. The CDR3 spans 13 residues. CDR3 sequence: CASSPLSGNTIYF. The CDR3 coding sequence is TGTGCCAGCAGTCCCCTCTCTGGAAACACCATATATTTT.

CDR3 protein: CASSRPEEFSGNTIYF. DNA for the CDR3: TGTGCCAGCTCACGTCCTGAAGAGTTCTCTGGAAACACCATATATTTT. J is TRBJ1-3 and V is TRBV18; D is unclear. V lost 4 bases to trimming and J lost 0 bases, with 13 bases between them. CDR3 length: 16 amino acids. Germline V gives CDR1 KGHSH, CDR2 LQKENI.

This clone came up a few times. The chain employs TRBV5-6 and TRBJ1-5; no clear D gene. CDR3 length: 14 residues. Germline CDR1 and CDR2: SGHDT and YYEEEE. The V gene lost 0 bases and the J gene lost 6 bases, with 10 bases spanning the gap. The CDR3 DNA sequence: TGTGCCAGCAGCTTGGCGGGAAGGTTTCAGCCCCAGCATTTT. Protein product: CASSLAGRFQPQHF.

This clone was observed a few times. The genes are TRBV7-9 and TRBJ2-1; tentatively, D is TRBD2 (6 bases). Trimming took 9 bases from V and 5 from J, leaving 14 bases between them. The CDR3 has 13 residues. CDR1 SEHNR and CDR2 FQNEAQ come from the germline V gene (reference sequence). The CDR3 nucleotides are TGTGCCAGTGTTGGGGGAGGACACAATGAGCAGTTCTTC. Translation gives CASVGGGHNEQFF.

A word on this clone: The DNA is left out, because the CDR3 cannot be placed on it with certainty; the CDR3 is given as TCRdb lists it. The chain couples TRBV2 to TRBJ2-7; no check of the table's D call, TRBD1, against the DNA was made. CDR1 is SNHLY, CDR2 FYNNEI, per germline. The CDR3 is 12 amino acids long, termini counted. The CDR3 loop is CASILGPYEQYF.

The sample holds a few counts of this clone. Other DNA sequences in the same sample also yield this CDR3. The J gene is TRBJ2-7, the V gene TRBV28; maybe TRBD2 (6 bases). V lost 2 bases, J lost 4 bases, and 6 bases lay in between. The CDR3 covers 12 residues. Germline CDR1 reads MDHEN; CDR2 reads SYDVKM. The CDR3 DNA follows: TGTGCCAGCAGTTTAGGACTATACGAGCAGTACTTC. Protein product: CASSLGLYEQYF.

CDR3 coding DNA: TGTGCCAGCTCACCGACAGGGACGGGAGAGACCCAGTACTTC. This gives the protein CASSPTGTGETQYF. V is TRBV18 and J is TRBJ2-5, with 7 bases matching TRBD1. Germline lookup yields CDR1 KGHSH and CDR2 LQKENI. The CDR3 is 14 amino acids. V was clipped by 3 bases and J by 4 bases; unmatched bases: 5.

The chain recombines TRBV5-1 with TRBJ2-3; the match to TRBD2 covers 11 bases. The V gene's germline CDR1 is SGHRS and CDR2 YFSETQ. J gave up 4 bases and V 0 bases, and 4 bases lay outside the gene matches. The CDR3 loop spans 16 amino acids. CDR3 protein: CASSLVAGGPADTQYF. The CDR3 DNA reads TGCGCCAGCAGCTTGGTAGCGGGAGGGCCGGCAGATACGCAGTATTTT.